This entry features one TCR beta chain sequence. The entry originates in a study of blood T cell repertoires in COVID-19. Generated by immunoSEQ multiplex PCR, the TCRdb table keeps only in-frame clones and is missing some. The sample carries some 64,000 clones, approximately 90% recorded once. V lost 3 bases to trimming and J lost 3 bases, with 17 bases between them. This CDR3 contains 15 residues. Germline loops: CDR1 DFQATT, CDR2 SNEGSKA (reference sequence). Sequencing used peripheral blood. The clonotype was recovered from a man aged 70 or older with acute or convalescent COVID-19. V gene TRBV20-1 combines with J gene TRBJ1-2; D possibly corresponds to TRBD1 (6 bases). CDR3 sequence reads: CSASMGGAWDYGYTF. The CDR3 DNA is TGCAGTGCTAGTATGGGGGGGGCCTGGGACTATGGCTACACCTTC.